The clone carrying this T cell receptor (beta chain) was seen more than once but under ten times. Its cognate antigen is unknown. Of the isolated RNA, all was reverse transcribed, and so the sequenced material was expressed TCRB transcripts. For naive, central memory and regulatory T cell samples, reads averaged approximately 3.9 million. Only in-frame clones appear in the TCRdb table, and some are missing; sequencing was by immunoSEQ multiplex PCR. The repertoire holds around 110,000 clones, with 16% as singletons. Using CD45RO/CCR7/CD25/CD127/CD95/CD27, CD4+ naive, central memory, regulatory and stem cell-like memory cells were sorted. The data were obtained in a study of beta chain features in type 1 diabetes. At the level of the study: Researchers looked at roughly 100,000,000 sorted cells across all samples. The study's findings and limits: For Type 1 diabetes patients, all four CD4+ subsets carried TCRB CDR3s that were moderately but significantly shorter.

Sequencing was carried out using central memory CD4+ T cells from blood. This TCR was sampled from a man aged 25 to 45 with type 1 diabetes.

The CDR3 spells CASSQGSGGTEAFF. The DNA of the CDR3 is TGCGCCAGCAGCCAAGGTTCGGGGGGCACTGAAGCTTTCTTT. This sequence joins TRBV4-1 and TRBJ1-1; D is perhaps TRBD1 (5 bases). V lost 1 base and J 4 bases, leaving 10 bases between the germline ends. Germline CDR1 and CDR2: MGHRA and YSYEKL. This CDR3 contains 14 residues.